This T cell receptor (beta chain) emerged from a study of cytomegalovirus exposure and HLA in healthy donors. Study-wide results and limits: For most TCR sequences rarity was the rule, although some public TCRs occurred in many donors. The investigators catalogued 164 TCR beta chains as cytomegalovirus-associated.

Trimming stripped 2 bases from V and 7 bases from J, with 6 bases between. Germline V lookup: CDR1 ENHRY, CDR2 SYGVKD. The CDR3 runs 12 residues. In regard to this clone: Its antigen remains unidentified.

Method: immunoSEQ multiplex PCR; TCRdb's copy keeps in-frame clones and lacks some. The table shows approximately 220,000 clones, with about 93% occurring only once. The V and J genes are TRBV10-3 and TRBJ2-1, with D possibly being TRBD2 (6 bases). What was sequenced was PBMCs. This sequence originates from a woman aged 18-29 years in good health and CMV-seronegative. The CDR3 here is CAISERGNEQFF. DNA for the CDR3: TGTGCCATCAGTGAGCGGGGGAATGAGCAGTTCTTC.